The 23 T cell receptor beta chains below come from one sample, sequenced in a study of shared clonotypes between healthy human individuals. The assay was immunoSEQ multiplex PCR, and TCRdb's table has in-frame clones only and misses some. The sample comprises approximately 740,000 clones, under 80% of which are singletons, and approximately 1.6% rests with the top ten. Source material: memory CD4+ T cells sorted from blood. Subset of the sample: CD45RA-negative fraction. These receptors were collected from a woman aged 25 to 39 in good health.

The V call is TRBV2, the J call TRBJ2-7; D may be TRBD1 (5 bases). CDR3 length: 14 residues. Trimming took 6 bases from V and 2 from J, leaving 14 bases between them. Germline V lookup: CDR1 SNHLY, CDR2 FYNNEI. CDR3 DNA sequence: TGTGCCAGCAGCAGAGACAGTTGGACCTACGAGCAGTACTTC. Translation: CASSRDSWTYEQYF.

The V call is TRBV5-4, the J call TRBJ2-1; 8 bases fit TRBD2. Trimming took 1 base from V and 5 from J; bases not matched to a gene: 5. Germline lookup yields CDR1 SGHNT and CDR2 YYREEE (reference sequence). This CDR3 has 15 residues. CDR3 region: CASSLQGLGDNEQFF. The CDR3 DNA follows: TGTGCCAGCAGCTTGCAGGGACTAGGGGACAATGAGCAGTTCTTC.

The chain's CDR3 is CAWTGSNGVDLNTEAFF. The CDR3 DNA follows: TGTGCCTGGACCGGGAGCAATGGCGTCGACCTGAACACTGAAGCTTTCTTT. The chain combines TRBV30 with TRBJ1-1; no clear D gene. The CDR3 has 17 residues. Trimming cost V 4 bases and J 0 bases, with 21 bases left between them. The germline gives CDR1 GTSNPN, CDR2 SVGIG (reference sequence).

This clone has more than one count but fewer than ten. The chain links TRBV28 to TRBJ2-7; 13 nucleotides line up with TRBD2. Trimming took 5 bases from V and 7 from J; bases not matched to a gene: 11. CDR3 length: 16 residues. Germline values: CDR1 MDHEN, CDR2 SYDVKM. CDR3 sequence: CASSPGLAGASGEQYF. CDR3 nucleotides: TGTGCCAGCAGTCCAGGACTAGCGGGAGCCAGTGGAGAGCAGTACTTC.

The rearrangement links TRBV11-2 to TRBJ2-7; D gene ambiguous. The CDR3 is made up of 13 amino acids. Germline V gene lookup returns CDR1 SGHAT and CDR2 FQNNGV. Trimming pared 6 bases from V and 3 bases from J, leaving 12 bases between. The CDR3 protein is CASSQTPGYEQYF. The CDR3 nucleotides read TGTGCCAGCAGTCAGACCCCGGGCTACGAGCAGTACTTC. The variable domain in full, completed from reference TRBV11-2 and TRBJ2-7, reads EAGVAQSPRYKIIEKRQSVAFWCNPISGHATLYWYQQILGQGPKLLIQFQNNGVVDDSQLPKDRFSAERLKGVDSTLKIQPAKLEDSAVYLCASSQTPGYEQYFGPGTRLTVT.

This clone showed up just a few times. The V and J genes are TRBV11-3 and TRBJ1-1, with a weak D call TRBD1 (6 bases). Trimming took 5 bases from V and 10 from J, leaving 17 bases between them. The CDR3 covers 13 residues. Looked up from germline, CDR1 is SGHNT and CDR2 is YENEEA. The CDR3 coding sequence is TGTGCCAGCAGCCCGTGGAGGGGGTCCGGAGCTTTCTTT. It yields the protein CASSPWRGSGAFF.

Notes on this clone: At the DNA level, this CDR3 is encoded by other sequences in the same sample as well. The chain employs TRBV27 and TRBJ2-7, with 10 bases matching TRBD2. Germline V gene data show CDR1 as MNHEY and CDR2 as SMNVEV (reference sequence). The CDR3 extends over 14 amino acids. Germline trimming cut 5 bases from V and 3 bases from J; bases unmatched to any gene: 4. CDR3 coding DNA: TGTGCCAGCAGTCTAGCGGGAGCAAACTACGAGCAGTACTTC. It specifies CASSLAGANYEQYF.

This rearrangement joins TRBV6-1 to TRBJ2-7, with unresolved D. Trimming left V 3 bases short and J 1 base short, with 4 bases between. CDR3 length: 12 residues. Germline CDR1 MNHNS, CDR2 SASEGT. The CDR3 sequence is CASSENSYEQYF. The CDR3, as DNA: TGTGCCAGCAGTGAGAATTCCTACGAGCAGTACTTC.

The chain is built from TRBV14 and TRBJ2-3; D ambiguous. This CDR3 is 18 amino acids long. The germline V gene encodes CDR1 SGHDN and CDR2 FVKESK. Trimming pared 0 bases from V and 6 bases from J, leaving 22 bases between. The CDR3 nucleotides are TGTGCCAGCAGCCAAGATCGTTTCTTTAGATCAAAGCCCGATACGCAGTATTTT. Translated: CASSQDRFFRSKPDTQYF.

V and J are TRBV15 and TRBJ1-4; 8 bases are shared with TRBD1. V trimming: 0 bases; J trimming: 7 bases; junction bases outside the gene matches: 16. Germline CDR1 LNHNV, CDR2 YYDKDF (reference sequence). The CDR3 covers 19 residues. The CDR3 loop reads CATSRERTRATGVFEKLFF. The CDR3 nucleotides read TGTGCCACCAGCAGAGAACGAACGCGGGCGACAGGGGTCTTTGAAAAACTGTTTTTT.

This CDR3 is CASSRQGRYYGYTF. CDR3 DNA: TGTGCCAGTTCCCGGCAGGGAAGATACTATGGCTACACCTTC. The V gene is TRBV19, the J gene TRBJ1-2; D is perhaps TRBD1 (5 bases). Per germline, CDR1 LNHDA and CDR2 SQIVND (reference sequence). The V end was cut by 8 bases, the J end by 3 bases, with 16 bases between. There are 14 residues in the CDR3.

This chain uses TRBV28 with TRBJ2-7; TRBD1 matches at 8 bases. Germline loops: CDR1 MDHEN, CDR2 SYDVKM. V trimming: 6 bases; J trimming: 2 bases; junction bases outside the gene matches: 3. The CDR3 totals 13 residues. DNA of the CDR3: TGTGCCAGCAGATCAGGGGGCACCTACGAGCAGTACTTC. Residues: CASRSGGTYEQYF.

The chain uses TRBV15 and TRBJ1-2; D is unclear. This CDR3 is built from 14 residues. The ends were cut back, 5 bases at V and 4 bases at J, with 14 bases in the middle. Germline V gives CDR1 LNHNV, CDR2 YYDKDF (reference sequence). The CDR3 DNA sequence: TGTGCCACCAGCCGAAGCCCCGTTTTCTATGGCTACACCTTC. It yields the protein CATSRSPVFYGYTF.

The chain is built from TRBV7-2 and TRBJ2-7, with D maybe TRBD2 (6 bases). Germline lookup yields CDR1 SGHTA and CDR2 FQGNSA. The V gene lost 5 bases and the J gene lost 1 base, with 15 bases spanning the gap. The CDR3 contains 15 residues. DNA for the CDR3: TGTGCCAGCAGCGAAGGTCCTGGGGGGTCCTACGAGCAGTACTTC. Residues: CASSEGPGGSYEQYF. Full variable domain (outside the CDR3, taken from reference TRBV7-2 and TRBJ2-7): GAGVSQSPSNKVTEKGKDVELRCDPISGHTALYWYRQSLGQGLEFLIYFQGNSAPDKSGLPSDRFSAERTGGSVSTLTIQRTQQEDSAVYLCASSEGPGGSYEQYFGPGTRLTVT.

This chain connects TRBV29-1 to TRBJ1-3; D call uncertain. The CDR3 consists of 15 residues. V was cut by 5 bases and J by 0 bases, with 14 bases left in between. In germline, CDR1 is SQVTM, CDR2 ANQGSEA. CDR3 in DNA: TGCAGCGTTACCCTGCGCGGCCACTCTGGAAACACCATATATTTT. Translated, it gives CSVTLRGHSGNTIYF.

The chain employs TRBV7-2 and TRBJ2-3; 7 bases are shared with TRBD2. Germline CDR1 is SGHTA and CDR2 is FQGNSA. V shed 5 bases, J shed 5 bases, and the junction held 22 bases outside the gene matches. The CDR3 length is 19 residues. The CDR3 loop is CASSVLALVALAGVDTQYF. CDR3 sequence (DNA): TGTGCCAGCAGCGTCCTGGCATTGGTCGCATTGGCGGGAGTAGATACGCAGTATTTT.

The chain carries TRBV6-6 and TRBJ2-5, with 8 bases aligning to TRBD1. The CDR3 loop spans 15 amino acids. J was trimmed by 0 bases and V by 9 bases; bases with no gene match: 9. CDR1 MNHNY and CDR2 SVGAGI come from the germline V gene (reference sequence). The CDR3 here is CASHTGGWYQETQYF. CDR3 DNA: TGTGCCAGTCACACAGGGGGTTGGTACCAAGAGACCCAGTACTTC.

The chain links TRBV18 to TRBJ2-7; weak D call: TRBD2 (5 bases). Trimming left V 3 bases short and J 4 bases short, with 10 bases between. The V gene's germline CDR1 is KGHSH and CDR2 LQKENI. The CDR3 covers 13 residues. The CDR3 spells CASSPSVTYEQYF. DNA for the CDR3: TGTGCCAGCTCACCTAGCGTGACATACGAGCAGTACTTC.

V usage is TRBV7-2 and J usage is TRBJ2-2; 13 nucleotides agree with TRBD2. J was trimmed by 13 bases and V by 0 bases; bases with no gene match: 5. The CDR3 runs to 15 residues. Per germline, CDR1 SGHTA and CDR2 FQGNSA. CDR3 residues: CASSLALAGGRGLFF. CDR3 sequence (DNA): TGTGCCAGCAGCTTAGCACTAGCGGGAGGGAGGGGGCTGTTTTTT.

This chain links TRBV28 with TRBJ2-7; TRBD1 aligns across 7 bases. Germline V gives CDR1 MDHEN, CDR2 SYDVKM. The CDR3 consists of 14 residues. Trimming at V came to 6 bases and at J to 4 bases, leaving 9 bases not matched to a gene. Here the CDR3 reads CASRSGTEEYEQYF. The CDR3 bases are TGTGCCAGCAGATCCGGGACAGAGGAATACGAGCAGTACTTC.

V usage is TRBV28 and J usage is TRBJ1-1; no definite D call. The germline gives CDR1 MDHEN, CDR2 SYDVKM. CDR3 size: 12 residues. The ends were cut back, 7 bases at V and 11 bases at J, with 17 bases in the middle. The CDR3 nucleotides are TGTGCCAGCAACACACCAGGATTTCGGGCTTTCTTT. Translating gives CASNTPGFRAFF.

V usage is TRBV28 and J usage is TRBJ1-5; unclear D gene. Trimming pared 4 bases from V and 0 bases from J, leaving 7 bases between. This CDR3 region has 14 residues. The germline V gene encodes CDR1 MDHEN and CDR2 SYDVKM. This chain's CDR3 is CASSSTVSNQPQHF. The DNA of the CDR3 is TGTGCCAGCAGTTCAACAGTTAGCAATCAGCCCCAGCATTTT.

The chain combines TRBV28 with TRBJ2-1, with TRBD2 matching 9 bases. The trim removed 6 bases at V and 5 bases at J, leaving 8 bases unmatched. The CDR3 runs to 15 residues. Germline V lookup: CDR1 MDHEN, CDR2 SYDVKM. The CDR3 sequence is CASSRPAGGNNEQFF. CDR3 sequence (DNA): TGTGCCAGCAGCCGACCGGCGGGAGGGAACAATGAGCAGTTCTTC.